The entry below gives a single TCR beta chain sequence along with its context. The target of this receptor is not known. Base quality data are lacking; no much larger clone is found one base away. TCRbeta CDR3 regions were amplified from genomic DNA by means of the immunoSEQ Assay, a bias-controlled multiplex PCR. Per the authors' processing: The number of nucleated cells in each sample was estimated by amplification of reference gene primers within the assay. To quantify the absolute abundance of each unique TCRbeta CDR3 rearrangement, sequence reads were collapsed and filtered. Productive Simpson clonality was computed per sample as the square root of Simpson's diversity index over productive rearrangements. This immuneACCESS table, as held by TCRdb, lists in-frame sequences with V and J called but not all clones. Of the missing ones, under half trace to an unresolved V gene in checked studies; the others have no known cause. The V and J calls and clone size are taken from that table; D and trimming were inferred from the DNA. This sample is represented by over 450,000 clones; nearly 90% of them were singletons. The ten top clones hold approximately 0.9% of the sample.

This specimen belongs to a study of blood T cell repertoires in COVID-19 (dated by TCRdb to the early 2020s). At the level of the whole study: The collaborator samples originated in the United States, Italy and Spain and spanned the acute and convalescent phases of COVID-19. The repertoires were made available in a free public database intended to serve as a resource for research on the immune response to SARS-CoV-2. A de-identified subject ID, COVID-19 status, age in years and sex were almost always included in the sample metadata. Where available, HLA class I and class II types were taken from metadata supplied by the sample provider and were not determined by assay-based typing. Subjects who had been exposed to COVID-19, were actively infected with it, or had recovered from it provided the deeply sampled blood TCRbeta repertoires that made up the dataset. The samples were drawn from the first 160 participants of the ongoing ImmuneRACE study and from under 1,500 subjects provided by 6 global collaborators. The material from the prospective study consisted of cDNA or gDNA derived from T cells, B-cell-depleted T cells, or PBMCs.

What the research found in general, with its limitations: The quantity of clinical and demographic metadata differed by source and by participant and was supplied without curation.

At one collaborating source in Seattle, patients were enrolled during active infection and were followed longitudinally through the course of disease. Each collaborating institution followed its own protocols to collect whole blood in K2EDTA tubes. For TCRbeta analysis, collaborators shipped samples in one of three forms: frozen whole blood, isolated PBMCs, or DNA extracted from either of those sample types. The TCR was taken from a man younger than 35 with COVID-19, enrolled during active disease. Sequences were obtained from peripheral blood.

The nucleotide sequence is TGTGCCAGCAGCTTAGCAGGGGGCGAGCAGTACTTC. Translated, this is CASSLAGGEQYF. This sequence uses TRBV7-9 and TRBJ2-7; TRBD1 could be the D gene, as 6 bases match. V is clipped by 0 bases and J by 6 bases, and the sequence between their germline boundaries is 6 bases long. CDR1 and CDR2 are read off the germline V gene (reference sequence) as SEHNR and FQNEAQ. Inclusive of the bounding cysteine and phenylalanine, the CDR3 is 12 residues long. Of the read, only the CDR3 DNA is kept; its 36 bases are in frame from base 1.